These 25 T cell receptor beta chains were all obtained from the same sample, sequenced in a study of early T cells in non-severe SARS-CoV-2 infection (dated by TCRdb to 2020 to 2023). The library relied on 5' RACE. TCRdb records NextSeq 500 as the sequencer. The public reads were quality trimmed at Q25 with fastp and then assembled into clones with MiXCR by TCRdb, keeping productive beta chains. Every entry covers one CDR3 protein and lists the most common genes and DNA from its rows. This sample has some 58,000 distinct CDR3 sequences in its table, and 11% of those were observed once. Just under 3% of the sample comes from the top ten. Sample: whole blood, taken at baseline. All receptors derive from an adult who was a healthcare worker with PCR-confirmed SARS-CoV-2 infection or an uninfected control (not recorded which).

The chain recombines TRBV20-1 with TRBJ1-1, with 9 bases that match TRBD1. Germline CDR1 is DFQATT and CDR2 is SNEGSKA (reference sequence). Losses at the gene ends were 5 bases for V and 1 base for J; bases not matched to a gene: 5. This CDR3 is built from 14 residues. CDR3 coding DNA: TGCAGTGCTCCCGGACAGGGGAGGAACACTGAAGCTTTCTTT. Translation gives CSAPGQGRNTEAFF.

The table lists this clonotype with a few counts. The CDR3 region is CASSQGGTSYNEQFF. As DNA, the CDR3 is TGTGCCAGCAGCCAAGGAGGGACTAGCTACAATGAGCAGTTCTTC. J is TRBJ2-1 and V is TRBV14, with 8 bases identical to TRBD2. This CDR3 region has 15 residues. Germline trimming cut 1 base from V and 3 bases from J; bases unmatched to any gene: 2. Germline values: CDR1 SGHDN, CDR2 FVKESK.

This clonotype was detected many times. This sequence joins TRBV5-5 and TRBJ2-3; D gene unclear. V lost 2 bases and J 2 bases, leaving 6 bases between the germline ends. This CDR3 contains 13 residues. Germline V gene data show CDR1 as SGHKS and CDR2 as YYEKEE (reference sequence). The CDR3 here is CASSFSYTDTQYF. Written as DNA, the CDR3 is TGTGCCAGCAGCTTCTCATACACAGATACGCAGTATTTT.

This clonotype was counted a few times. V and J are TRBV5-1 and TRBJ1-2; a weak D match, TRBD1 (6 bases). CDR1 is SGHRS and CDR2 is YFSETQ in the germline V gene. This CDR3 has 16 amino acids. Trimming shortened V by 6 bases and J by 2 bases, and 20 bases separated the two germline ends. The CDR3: CASKRQVSQSNYGYTF. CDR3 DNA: TGCGCCAGCAAGAGACAGGTATCTCAATCCAACTATGGCTACACCTTC. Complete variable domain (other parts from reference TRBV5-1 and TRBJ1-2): KAGVTQTPRYLIKTRGQQVTLSCSPISGHRSVSWYQQTPGQGLQFLFEYFSETQRNKGNFPGRFSGRQFSNSRSEMNVSTLELGDSALYLCASKRQVSQSNYGYTFGSGTRLTVV.

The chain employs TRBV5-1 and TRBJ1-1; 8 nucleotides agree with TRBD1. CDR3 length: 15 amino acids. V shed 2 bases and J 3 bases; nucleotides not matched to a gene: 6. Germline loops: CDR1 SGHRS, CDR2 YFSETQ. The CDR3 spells CASSLTGGKDTEAFF. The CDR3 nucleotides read TGCGCCAGCAGCTTAACAGGGGGTAAAGACACTGAAGCTTTCTTT.

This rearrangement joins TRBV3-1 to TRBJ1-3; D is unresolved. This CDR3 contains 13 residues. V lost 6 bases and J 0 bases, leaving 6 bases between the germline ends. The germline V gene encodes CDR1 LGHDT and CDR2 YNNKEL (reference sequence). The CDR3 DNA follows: TGTGCCAGCAGGCCTAACTCTGGAAACACCATATATTTT. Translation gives CASRPNSGNTIYF.

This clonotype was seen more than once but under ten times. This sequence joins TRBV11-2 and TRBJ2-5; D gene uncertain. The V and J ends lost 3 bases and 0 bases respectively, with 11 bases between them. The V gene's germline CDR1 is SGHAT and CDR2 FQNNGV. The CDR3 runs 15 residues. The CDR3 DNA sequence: TGTGCCAGCAGCTTGGAAGGGATCAACCAAGAGACCCAGTACTTC. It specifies CASSLEGINQETQYF.

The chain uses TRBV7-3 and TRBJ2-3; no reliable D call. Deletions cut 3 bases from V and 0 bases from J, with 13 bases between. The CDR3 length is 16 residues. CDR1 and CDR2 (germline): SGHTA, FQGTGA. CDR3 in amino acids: CASSLERLSSTDTQYF. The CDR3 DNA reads TGTGCCAGCAGCTTGGAAAGACTCTCTAGCACAGATACGCAGTATTTT.

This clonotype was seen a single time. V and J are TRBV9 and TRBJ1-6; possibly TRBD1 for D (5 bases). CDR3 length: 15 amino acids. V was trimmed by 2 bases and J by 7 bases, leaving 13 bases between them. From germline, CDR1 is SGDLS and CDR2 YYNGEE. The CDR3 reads CASSVGRGANSPLHF. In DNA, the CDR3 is TGTGCCAGCAGCGTGGGTCGTGGGGCGAATTCACCCCTCCACTTT. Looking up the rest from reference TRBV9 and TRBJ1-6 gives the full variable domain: DSGVTQTPKHLITATGQRVTLRCSPRSGDLSVYWYQQSLDQGLQFLIQYYNGEERAKGNILERFSAQQFPDLHSELNLSSLELGDSALYFCASSVGRGANSPLHFGNGTRLTVT.

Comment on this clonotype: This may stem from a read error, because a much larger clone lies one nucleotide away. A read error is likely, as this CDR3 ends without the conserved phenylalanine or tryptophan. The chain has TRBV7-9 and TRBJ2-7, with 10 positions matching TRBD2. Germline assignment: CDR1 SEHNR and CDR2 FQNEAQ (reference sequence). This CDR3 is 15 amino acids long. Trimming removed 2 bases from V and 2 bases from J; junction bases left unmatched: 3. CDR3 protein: CASSLTSGAAYEQYY. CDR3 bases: TGTGCCAGCAGCTTAACTAGCGGGGCCGCCTACGAGCAGTACTAC.

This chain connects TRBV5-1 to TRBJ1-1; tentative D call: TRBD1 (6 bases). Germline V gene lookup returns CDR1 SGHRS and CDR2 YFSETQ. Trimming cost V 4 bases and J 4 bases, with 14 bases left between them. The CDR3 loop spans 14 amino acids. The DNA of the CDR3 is TGCGCCAGCAGCCCCTCCGGGGGCGGCACTGAAGCTTTCTTT. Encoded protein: CASSPSGGGTEAFF.

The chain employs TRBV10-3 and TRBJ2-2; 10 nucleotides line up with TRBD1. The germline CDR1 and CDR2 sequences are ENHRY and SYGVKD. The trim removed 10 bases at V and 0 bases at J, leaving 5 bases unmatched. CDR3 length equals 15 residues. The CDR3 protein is CATTGGTANTGELFF. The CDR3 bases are TGTGCCACGACAGGGGGCACCGCGAACACCGGGGAGCTGTTTTTT.

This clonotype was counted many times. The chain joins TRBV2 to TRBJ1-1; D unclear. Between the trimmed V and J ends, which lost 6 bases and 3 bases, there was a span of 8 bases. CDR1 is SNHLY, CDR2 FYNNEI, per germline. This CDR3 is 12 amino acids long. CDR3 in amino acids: CASSLVHTEAFF. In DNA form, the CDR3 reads TGTGCCAGCAGCCTGGTACACACTGAAGCTTTCTTT.

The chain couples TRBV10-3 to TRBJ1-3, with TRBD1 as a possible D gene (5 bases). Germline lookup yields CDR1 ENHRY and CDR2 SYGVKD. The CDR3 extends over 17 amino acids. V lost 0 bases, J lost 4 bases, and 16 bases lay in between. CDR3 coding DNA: TGTGCCATCAGTGAGTCACTCCAGGGCCGTTTGGGAAACACCATATATTTT. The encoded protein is CAISESLQGRLGNTIYF.

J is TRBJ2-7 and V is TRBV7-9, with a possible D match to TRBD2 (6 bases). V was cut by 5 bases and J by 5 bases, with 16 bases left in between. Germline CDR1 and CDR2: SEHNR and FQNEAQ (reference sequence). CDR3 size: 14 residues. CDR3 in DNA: TGTGCCAGCAGCACCTATACCGGGACTCACGAGCAGTACTTC. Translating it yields CASSTYTGTHEQYF.

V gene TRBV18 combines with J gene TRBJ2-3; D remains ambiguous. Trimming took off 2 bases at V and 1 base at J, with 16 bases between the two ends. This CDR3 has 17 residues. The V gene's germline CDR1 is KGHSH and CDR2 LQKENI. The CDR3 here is CASSPETNDIRTDTQYF. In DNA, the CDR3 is TGTGCCAGCTCACCAGAAACCAATGATATTCGCACAGATACGCAGTATTTT.

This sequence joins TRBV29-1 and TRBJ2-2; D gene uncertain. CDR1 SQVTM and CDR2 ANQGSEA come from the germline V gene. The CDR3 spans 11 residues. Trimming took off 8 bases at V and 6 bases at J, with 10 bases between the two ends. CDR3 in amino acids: CSIGFAGELFF. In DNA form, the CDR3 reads TGCAGCATTGGGTTTGCCGGGGAGCTGTTTTTT.

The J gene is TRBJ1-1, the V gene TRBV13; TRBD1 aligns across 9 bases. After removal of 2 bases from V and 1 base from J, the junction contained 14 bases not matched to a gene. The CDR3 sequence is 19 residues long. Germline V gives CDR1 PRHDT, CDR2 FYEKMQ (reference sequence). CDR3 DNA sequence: TGTGCCAGCAGCTTACTGGTACCCCCGGGACAGGGTAGGAACACTGAAGCTTTCTTT. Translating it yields CASSLLVPPGQGRNTEAFF. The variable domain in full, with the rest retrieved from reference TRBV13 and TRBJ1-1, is AAGVIQSPRHLIKEKRETATLKCYPIPRHDTVYWYQQGPGQDPQFLISFYEKMQSDKGSIPDRFSAQQFSDYHSELNMSSLELGDSALYFCASSLLVPPGQGRNTEAFFGQGTRLTVV.

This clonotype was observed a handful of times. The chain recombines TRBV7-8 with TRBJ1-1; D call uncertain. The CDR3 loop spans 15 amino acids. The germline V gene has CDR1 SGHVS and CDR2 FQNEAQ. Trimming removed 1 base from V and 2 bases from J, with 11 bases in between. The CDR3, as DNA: TGTGCCAGCAGCTTAGGAACTGGAGCCAACACTGAAGCTTTCTTT. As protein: CASSLGTGANTEAFF.

The CDR3 nucleotides are TGTGCCTGGAGTAAGCAGGGGACGGAGCCCCAGCATTTT. It yields the protein CAWSKQGTEPQHF. V gene TRBV30 combines with J gene TRBJ1-5, with D perhaps TRBD1 (6 bases). V lost 2 bases and J lost 8, with 13 bases in between. The CDR3 runs to 13 residues. Germline CDR1 is GTSNPN and CDR2 is SVGIG (reference sequence).

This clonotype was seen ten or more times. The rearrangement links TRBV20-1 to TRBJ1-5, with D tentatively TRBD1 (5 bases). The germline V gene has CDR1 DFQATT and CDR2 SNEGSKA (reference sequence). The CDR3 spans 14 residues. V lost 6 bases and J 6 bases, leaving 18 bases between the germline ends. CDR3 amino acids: CSATRPGPFQPQHF. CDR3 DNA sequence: TGCAGTGCAACGCGGCCAGGGCCTTTTCAGCCCCAGCATTTT.

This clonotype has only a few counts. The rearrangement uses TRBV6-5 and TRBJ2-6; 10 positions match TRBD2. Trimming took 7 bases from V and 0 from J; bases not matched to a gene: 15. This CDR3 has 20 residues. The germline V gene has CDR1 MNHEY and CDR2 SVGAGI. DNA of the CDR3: TGTGCCAGCACCCACAATGGGTTTAGCGGGGGGAACTCTGGGGCCAACGTCCTGACTTTC. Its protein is CASTHNGFSGGNSGANVLTF.

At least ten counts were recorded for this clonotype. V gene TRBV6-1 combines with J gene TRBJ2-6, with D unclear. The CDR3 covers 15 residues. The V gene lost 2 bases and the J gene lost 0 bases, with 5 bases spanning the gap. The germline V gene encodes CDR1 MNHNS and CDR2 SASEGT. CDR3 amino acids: CASSEYFSGANVLTF. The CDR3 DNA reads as TGTGCCAGCAGTGAATACTTCTCTGGGGCCAACGTCCTGACTTTC.

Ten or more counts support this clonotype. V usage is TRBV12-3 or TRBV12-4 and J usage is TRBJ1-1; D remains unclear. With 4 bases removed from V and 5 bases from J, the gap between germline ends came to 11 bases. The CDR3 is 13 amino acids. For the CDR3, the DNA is TGTGCCAGCAGTTCGAAAGGGAGGACTGAAGCTTTCTTT. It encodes CASSSKGRTEAFF.

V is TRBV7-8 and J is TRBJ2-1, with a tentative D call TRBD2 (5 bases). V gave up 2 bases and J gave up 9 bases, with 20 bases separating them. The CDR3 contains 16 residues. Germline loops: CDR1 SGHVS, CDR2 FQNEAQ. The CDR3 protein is CASSLLRTRPLAEQFF. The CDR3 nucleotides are TGTGCCAGCAGCTTACTCAGGACTCGGCCTCTCGCTGAGCAGTTCTTC. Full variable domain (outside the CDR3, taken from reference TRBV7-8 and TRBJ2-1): GAGVSQSPRYKVAKRGQDVALRCDPISGHVSLFWYQQALGQGPEFLTYFQNEAQLDKSGLPSDRFFAERPEGSVSTLKIQRTQQEDSAVYLCASSLLRTRPLAEQFFGPGTRLTVL.